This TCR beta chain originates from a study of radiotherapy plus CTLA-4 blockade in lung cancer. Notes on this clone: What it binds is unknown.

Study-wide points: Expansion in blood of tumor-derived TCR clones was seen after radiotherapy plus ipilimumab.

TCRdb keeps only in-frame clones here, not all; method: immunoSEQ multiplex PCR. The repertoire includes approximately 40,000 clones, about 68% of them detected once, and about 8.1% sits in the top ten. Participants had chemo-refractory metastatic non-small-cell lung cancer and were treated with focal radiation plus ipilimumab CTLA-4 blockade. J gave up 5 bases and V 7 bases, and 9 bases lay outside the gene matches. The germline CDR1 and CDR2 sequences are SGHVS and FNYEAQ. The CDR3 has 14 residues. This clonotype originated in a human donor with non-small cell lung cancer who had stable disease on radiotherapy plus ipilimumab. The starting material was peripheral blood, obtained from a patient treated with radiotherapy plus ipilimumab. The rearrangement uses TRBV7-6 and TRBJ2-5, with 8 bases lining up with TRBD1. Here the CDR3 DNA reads TGTGCCAGCACCTCCGAGACAGGGGCCGAGACCCAGTACTTC. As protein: CASTSETGAETQYF.